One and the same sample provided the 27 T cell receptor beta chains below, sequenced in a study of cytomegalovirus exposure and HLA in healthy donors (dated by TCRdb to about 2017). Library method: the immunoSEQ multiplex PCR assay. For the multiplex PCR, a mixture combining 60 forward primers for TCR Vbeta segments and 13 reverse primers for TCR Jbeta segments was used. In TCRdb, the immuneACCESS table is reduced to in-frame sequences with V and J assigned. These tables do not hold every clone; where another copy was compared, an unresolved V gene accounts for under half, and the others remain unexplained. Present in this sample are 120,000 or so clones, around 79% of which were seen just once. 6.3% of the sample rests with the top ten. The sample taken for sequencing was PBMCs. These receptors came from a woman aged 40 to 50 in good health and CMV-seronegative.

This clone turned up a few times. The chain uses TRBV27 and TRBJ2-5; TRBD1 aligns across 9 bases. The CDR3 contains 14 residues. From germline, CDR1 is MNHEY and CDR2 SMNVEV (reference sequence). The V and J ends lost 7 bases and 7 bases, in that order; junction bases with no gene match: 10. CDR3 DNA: TGTGCCAGCACCGGGACAGGGCCAGGGAGGACCCAGTACTTC. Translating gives CASTGTGPGRTQYF.

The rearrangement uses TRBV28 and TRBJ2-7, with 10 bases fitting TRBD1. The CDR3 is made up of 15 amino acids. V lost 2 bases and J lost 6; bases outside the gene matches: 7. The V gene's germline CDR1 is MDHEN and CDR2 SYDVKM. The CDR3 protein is CASSLGGTGDLEQYF. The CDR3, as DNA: TGTGCCAGCAGTTTAGGCGGGACAGGGGACCTCGAGCAGTACTTC.

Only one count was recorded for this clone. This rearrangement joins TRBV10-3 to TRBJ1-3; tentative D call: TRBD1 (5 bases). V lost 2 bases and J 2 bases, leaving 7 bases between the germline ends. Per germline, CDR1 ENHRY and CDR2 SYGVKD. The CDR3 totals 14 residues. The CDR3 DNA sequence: TGTGCCATCAGTGAGACAGGACCTGGAAACACCATATATTTT. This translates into CAISETGPGNTIYF.

The CDR3 sequence is CASSDPLAGVRYEQFF. CDR3 nucleotides: TGCGCCAGCAGTGACCCACTAGCGGGAGTTCGCTATGAGCAGTTCTTC. The rearrangement joins TRBV10-1 to TRBJ2-1; the match to TRBD2 covers 11 bases. Trimming removed 3 bases from V and 8 bases from J; junction bases left unmatched: 9. The CDR3 length is 16 residues. Germline assignment: CDR1 WNHNN and CDR2 SYGVQD (reference sequence).

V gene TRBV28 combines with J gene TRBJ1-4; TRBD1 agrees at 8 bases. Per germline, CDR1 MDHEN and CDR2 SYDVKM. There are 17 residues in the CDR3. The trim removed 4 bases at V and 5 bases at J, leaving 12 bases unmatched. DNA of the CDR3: TGTGCCAGCAGTTGGGGCCTCAGGGGGCGCAGGAATGAAAAACTGTTTTTT. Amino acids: CASSWGLRGRRNEKLFF.

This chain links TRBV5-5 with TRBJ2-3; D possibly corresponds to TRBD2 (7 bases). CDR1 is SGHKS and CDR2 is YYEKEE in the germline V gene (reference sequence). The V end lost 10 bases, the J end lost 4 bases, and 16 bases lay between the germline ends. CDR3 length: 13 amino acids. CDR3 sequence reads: CAVGRGRSDTQYF. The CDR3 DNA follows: TGTGCCGTGGGGCGGGGGCGTTCAGATACGCAGTATTTT.

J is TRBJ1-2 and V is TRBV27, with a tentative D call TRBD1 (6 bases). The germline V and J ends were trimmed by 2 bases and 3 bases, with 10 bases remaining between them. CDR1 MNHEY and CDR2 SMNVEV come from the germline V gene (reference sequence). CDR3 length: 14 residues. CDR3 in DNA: TGTGCCAGCAGTTTAGGTGGACAGCACTATGGCTACACCTTC. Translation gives CASSLGGQHYGYTF.

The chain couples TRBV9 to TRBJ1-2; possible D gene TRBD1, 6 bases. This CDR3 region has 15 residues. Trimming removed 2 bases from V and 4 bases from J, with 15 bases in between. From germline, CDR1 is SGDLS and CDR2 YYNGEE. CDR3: CASSVRTDPSYGYTF. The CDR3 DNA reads TGTGCCAGCAGCGTCCGGACAGACCCAAGCTATGGCTACACCTTC.

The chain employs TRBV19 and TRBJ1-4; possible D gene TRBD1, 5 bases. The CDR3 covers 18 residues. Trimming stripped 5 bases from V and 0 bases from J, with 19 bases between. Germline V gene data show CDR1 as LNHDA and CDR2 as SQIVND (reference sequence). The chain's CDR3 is CASSSSGRATPTNEKLFF. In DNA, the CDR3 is TGTGCCAGTAGTTCGTCGGGCAGGGCGACTCCAACTAATGAAAAACTGTTTTTT.

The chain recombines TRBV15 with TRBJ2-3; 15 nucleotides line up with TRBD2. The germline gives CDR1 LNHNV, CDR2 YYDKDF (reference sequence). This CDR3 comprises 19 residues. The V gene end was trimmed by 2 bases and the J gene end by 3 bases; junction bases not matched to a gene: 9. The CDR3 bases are TGTGCCACCAGCAGAACACTACCCGGACTAGCGGGAGGGACAGATACGCAGTATTTT. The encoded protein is CATSRTLPGLAGGTDTQYF.

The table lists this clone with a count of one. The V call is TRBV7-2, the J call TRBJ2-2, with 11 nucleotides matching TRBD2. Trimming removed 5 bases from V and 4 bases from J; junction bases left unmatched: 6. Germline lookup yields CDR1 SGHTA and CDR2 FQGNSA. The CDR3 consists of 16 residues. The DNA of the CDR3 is TGTGCCAGCAGCACGGTAGCGGGAGGGGTCACCGGGGAGCTGTTTTTT. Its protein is CASSTVAGGVTGELFF. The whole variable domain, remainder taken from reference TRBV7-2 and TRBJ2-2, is GAGVSQSPSNKVTEKGKDVELRCDPISGHTALYWYRQSLGQGLEFLIYFQGNSAPDKSGLPSDRFSAERTGGSVSTLTIQRTQQEDSAVYLCASSTVAGGVTGELFFGEGSRLTVL.

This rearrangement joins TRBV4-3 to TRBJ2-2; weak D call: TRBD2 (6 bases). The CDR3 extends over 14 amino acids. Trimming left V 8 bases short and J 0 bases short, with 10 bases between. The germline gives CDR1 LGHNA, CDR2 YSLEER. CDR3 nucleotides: TGCGCCAGCCGGAGACTAGCGAACACCGGGGAGCTGTTTTTT. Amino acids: CASRRLANTGELFF.

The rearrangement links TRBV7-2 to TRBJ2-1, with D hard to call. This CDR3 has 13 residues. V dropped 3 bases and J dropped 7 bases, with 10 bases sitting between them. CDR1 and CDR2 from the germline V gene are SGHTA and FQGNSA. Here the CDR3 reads CASSLTPWNEQFF. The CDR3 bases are TGTGCCAGCAGCTTGACTCCCTGGAATGAGCAGTTCTTC.

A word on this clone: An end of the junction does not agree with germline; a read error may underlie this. The DNA of the CDR3 is TGTTCCAGCAGTGTGCAGGGGACAGGAATCGGGGAGCTGTTTTTT. Encoded protein: CSSSVQGTGIGELFF. The chain recombines TRBV7-9 with TRBJ2-2; 8 bases match TRBD1. Germline V lookup: CDR1 SEHNR, CDR2 FQNEAQ (reference sequence). CDR3 length: 15 residues.

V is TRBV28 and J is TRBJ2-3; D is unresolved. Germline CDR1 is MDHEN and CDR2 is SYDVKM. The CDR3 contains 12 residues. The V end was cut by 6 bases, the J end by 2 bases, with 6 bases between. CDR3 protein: CASSPHTDTQYF. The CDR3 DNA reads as TGTGCCAGCAGCCCACACACAGATACGCAGTATTTT.

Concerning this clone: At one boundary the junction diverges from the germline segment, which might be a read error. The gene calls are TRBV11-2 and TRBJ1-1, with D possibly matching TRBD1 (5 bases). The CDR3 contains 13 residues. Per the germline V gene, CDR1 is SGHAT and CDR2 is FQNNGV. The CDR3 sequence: CASSLGRGTEASF. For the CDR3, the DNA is TGTGCCAGCAGCTTGGGGCGGGGGACTGAAGCTTCCTTT.

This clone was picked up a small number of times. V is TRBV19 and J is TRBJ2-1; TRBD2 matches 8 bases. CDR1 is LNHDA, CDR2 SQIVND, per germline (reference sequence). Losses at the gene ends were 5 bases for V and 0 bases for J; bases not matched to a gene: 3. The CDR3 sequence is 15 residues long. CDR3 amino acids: CASSSGTSSYNEQFF. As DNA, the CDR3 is TGTGCCAGTAGTTCCGGGACTAGCTCCTACAATGAGCAGTTCTTC.

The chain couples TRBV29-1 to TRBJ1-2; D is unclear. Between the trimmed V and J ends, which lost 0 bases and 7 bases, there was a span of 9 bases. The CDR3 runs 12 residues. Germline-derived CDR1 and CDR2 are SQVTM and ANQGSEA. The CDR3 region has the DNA TGCAGCGTTGAAGACCGTACGGGTGGCTACACCTTC. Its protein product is CSVEDRTGGYTF.

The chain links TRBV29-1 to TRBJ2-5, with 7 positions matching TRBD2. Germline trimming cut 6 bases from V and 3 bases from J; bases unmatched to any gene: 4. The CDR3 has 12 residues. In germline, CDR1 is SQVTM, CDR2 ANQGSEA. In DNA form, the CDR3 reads TGCAGCGTGGGGGGGGTTGAAGAGACCCAGTACTTC. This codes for CSVGGVEETQYF.

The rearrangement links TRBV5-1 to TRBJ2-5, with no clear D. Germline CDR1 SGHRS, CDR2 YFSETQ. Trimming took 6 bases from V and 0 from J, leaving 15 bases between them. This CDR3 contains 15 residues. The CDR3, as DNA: TGCGCCAGCATCACCCCGTCCCGGTACCAAGAGACCCAGTACTTC. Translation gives CASITPSRYQETQYF.

The CDR3 DNA sequence: TGTGCCAGCAGTCTTCGACAGGGTGTAGAAGTAGCTTTCTTT. Its translation: CASSLRQGVEVAFF. V and J are TRBV28 and TRBJ1-1; 7 bases agree with TRBD1. Germline V gene lookup returns CDR1 MDHEN and CDR2 SYDVKM. V shed 5 bases, J shed 10 bases, and the junction held 13 bases outside the gene matches. The CDR3 is made up of 14 amino acids.

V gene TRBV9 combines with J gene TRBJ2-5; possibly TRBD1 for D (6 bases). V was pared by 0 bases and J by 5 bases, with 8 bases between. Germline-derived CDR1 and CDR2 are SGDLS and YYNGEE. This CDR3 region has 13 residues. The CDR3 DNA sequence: TGTGCCAGCAGCGTAGGGGGGCTGGAGACCCAGTACTTC. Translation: CASSVGGLETQYF. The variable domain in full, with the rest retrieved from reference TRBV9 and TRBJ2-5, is DSGVTQTPKHLITATGQRVTLRCSPRSGDLSVYWYQQSLDQGLQFLIQYYNGEERAKGNILERFSAQQFPDLHSELNLSSLELGDSALYFCASSVGGLETQYFGPGTRLLVL.

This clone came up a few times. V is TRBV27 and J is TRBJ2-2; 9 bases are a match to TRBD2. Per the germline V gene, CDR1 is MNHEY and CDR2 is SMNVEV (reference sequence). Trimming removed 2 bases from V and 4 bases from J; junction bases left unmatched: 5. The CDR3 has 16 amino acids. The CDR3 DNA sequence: TGTGCCAGCAGTTTAGGGGCGGGAGGGCTCACCGGGGAGCTGTTTTTT. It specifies CASSLGAGGLTGELFF.

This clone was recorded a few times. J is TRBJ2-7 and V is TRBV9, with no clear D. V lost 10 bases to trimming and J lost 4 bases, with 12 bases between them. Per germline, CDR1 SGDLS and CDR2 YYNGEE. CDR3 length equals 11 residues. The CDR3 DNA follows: TGTGCCTCCGAGCCGTGTTACGAGCAGTACTTC. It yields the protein CASEPCYEQYF.

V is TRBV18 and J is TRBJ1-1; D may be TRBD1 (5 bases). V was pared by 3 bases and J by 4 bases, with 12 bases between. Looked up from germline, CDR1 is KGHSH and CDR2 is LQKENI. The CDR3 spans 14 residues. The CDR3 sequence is CASSPQTDLTEAFF. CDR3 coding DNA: TGTGCCAGCTCACCCCAGACAGATCTCACTGAAGCTTTCTTT.

CDR3 in DNA: TGTGCCAGCCCCCCATACACCTTC. This sequence encodes CASPPYTF. The chain uses TRBV7-6 and TRBJ1-2; unclear D gene. Deletions cut 8 bases from V and 11 bases from J, with 6 bases between. The CDR3 is 8 amino acids. Germline loops: CDR1 SGHVS, CDR2 FNYEAQ. The full variable domain, completed using reference TRBV7-6 and TRBJ1-2, is GAGVSQSPRYKVTKRGQDVALRCDPISGHVSLYWYRQALGQGPEFLTYFNYEAQQDKSGLPNDRFSAERPEGSISTLTIQRTEQRDSAMYRCASPPYTFGSGTRLTVV.

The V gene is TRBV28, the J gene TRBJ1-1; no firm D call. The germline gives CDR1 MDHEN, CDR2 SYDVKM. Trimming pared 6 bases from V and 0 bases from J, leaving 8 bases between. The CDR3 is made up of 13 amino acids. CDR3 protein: CASRIPMNTEAFF. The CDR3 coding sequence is TGTGCCAGCAGAATCCCCATGAACACTGAAGCTTTCTTT.